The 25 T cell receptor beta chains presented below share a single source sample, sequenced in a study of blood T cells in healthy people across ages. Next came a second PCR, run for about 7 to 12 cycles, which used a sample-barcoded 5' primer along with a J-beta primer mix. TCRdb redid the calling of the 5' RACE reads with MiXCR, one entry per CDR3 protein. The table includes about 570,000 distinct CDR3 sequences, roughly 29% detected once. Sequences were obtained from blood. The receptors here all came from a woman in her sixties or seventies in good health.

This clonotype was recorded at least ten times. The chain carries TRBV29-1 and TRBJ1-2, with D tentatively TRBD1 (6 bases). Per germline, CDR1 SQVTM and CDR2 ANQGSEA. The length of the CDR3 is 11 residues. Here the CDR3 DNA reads TGCAGTGTCACAGGGAAGTTGGGCTACACCTTC. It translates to CSVTGKLGYTF.

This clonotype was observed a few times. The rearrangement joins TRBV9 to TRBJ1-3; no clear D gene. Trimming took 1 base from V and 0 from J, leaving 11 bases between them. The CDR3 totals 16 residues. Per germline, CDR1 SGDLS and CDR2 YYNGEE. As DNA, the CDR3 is TGTGCCAGCAGCGTATCAATGGGATACTCTGGAAACACCATATATTTT. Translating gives CASSVSMGYSGNTIYF. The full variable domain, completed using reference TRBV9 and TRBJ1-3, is DSGVTQTPKHLITATGQRVTLRCSPRSGDLSVYWYQQSLDQGLQFLIQYYNGEERAKGNILERFSAQQFPDLHSELNLSSLELGDSALYFCASSVSMGYSGNTIYFGEGSWLTVV.

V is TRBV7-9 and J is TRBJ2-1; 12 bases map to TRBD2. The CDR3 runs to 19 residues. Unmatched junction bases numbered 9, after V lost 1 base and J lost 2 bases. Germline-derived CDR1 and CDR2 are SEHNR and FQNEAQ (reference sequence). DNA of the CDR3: TGTGCCAGCAGCTTAGGGTCGACTAGCGGGGGTGACACCTACAATGAGCAGTTCTTC. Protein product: CASSLGSTSGGDTYNEQFF.

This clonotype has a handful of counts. This CDR3 is CASSPQGGRGQTEAFF. CDR3 in DNA: TGTGCCAGCAGCCCACAAGGCGGCAGGGGGCAAACTGAAGCTTTCTTT. The rearrangement uses TRBV7-3 and TRBJ1-1, with TRBD1 matching 8 bases. The junction had 13 bases not matched to a gene; V was cut back by 5 bases and J by 5 bases. The CDR3 is made up of 16 amino acids. Germline assignment: CDR1 SGHTA and CDR2 FQGTGA.

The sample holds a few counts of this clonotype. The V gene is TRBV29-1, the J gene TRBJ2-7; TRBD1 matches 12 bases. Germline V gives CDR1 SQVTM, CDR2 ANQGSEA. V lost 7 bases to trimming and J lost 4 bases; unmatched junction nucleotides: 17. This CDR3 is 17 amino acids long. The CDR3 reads CSADLLVAGQGAYEQYF. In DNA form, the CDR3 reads TGCAGCGCTGACCTCCTGGTGGCGGGACAGGGGGCGTACGAGCAGTACTTC.

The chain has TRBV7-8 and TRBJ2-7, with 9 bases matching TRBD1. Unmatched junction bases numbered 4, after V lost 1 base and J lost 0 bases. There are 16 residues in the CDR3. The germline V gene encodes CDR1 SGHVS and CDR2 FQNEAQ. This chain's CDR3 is CASSLGPDRGSYEQYF. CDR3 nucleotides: TGTGCCAGCAGCTTAGGGCCGGACAGGGGCTCCTACGAGCAGTACTTC.

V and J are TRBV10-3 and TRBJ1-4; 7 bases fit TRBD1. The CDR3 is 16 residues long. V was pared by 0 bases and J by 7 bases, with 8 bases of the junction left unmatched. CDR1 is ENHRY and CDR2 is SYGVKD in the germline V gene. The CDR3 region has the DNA TGTGCCATCAGTGAGTCGGAGGGGGGACAGCTTGAAAAACTGTTTTTT. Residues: CAISESEGGQLEKLFF.

In nucleotides, the CDR3 is TGTGCCAGCAGTTTACAAGGAAGGGACAGGGGGTGGGACACCTCCTACGAGCAGTACTTC. Translation: CASSLQGRDRGWDTSYEQYF. This sequence joins TRBV6-5 and TRBJ2-7; 11 positions match TRBD1. CDR3 size: 20 residues. Trimming at V came to 4 bases and at J to 0 bases, leaving 17 bases not matched to a gene. Germline assignment: CDR1 MNHEY and CDR2 SVGAGI.

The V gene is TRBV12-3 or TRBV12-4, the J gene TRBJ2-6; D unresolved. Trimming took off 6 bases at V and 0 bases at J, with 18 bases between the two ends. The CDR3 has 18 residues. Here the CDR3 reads CASSALSPLLSGANVLTF. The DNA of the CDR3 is TGTGCCAGCAGCGCGTTGTCTCCACTTCTCTCTGGGGCCAACGTCCTGACTTTC.

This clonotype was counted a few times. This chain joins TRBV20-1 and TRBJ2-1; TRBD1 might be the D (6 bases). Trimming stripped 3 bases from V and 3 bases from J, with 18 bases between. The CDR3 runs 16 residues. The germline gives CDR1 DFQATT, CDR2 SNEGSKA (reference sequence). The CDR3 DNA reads TGCAGTGCTAGGGACCCGGGACAAAGGAACTACAATGAGCAGTTCTTC. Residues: CSARDPGQRNYNEQFF.

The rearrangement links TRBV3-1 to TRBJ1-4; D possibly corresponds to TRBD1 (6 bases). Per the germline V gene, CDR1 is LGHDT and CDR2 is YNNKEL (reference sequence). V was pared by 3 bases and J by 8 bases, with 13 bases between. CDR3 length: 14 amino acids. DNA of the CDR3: TGTGCCAGCAGCCAGCAGGGGAGCTCCGAAAAACTGTTTTTT. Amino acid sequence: CASSQQGSSEKLFF.

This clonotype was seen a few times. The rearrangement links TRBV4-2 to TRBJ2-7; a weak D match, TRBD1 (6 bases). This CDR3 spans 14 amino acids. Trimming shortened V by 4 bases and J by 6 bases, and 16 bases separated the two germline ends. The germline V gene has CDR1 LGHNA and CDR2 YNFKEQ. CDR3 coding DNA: TGTGCCAGCAGCCTTAAACGACAGGATAGCGAGCAGTACTTC. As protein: CASSLKRQDSEQYF.

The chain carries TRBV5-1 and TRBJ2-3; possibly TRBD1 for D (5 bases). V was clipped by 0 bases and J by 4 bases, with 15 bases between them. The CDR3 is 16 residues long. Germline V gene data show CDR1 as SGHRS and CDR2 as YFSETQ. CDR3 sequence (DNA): TGCGCCAGCAGCTTGGCCTACCAGGGATACGCAGATACGCAGTATTTT. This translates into CASSLAYQGYADTQYF.

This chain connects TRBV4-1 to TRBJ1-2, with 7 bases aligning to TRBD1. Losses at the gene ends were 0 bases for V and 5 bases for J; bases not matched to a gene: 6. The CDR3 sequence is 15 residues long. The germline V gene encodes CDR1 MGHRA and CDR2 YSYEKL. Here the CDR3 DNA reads TGCGCCAGCAGCCAAGATCTTAACAGGGGTTATGGCTACACCTTC. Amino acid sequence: CASSQDLNRGYGYTF.

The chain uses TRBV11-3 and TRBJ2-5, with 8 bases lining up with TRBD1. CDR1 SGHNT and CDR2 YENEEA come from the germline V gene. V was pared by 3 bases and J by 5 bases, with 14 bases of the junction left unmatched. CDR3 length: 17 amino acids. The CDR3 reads CASSLGGQGAGWETQYF. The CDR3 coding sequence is TGTGCCAGCAGCTTGGGAGGACAGGGCGCGGGATGGGAGACCCAGTACTTC.

DNA for the CDR3: TGTGCCAGCAGTGACGGGGGATTCACAGATACGCAGTATTTT. Residues: CASSDGGFTDTQYF. The chain recombines TRBV3-1 with TRBJ2-3, with D perhaps TRBD2 (6 bases). The CDR3 totals 14 residues. The V end was cut by 6 bases, the J end by 2 bases, with 12 bases between. The germline V gene has CDR1 LGHDT and CDR2 YNNKEL (reference sequence).

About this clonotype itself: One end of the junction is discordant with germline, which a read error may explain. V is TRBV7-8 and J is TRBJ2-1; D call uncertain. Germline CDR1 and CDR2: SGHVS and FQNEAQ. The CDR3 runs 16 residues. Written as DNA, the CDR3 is TGTGCCAGCAGCTCTCCCTCTGCGAGCTCCTGCAATGAGCAGTTCTTC. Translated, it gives CASSSPSASSCNEQFF.

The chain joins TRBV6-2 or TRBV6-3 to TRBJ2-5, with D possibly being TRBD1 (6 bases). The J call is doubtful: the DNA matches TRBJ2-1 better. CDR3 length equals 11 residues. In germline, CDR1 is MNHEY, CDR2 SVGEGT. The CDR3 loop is CASSIQGGQFF. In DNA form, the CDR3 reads TGTGCCAGCAGTATACAGGGCGGGCAGTTCTTC.

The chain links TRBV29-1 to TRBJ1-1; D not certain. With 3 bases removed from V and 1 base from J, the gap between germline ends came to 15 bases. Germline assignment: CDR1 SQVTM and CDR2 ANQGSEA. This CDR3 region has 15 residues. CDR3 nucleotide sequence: TGCAGCGTTGAGGCTTGGCAGGCTTGGAACACTGAAGCTTTCTTT. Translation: CSVEAWQAWNTEAFF.

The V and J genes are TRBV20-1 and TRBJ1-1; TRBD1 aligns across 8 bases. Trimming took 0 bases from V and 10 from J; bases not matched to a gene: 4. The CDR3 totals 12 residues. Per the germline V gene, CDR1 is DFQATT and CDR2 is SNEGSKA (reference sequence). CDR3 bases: TGCAGTGCTAGAGACCGTACAGGGGGAGCTTTCTTT. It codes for CSARDRTGGAFF.

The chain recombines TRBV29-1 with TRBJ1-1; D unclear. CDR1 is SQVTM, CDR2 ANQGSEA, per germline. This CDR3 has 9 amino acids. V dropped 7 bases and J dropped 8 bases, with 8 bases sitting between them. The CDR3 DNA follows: TGCAGCGCTGACGGGGAAGCTTTCTTT. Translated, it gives CSADGEAFF.

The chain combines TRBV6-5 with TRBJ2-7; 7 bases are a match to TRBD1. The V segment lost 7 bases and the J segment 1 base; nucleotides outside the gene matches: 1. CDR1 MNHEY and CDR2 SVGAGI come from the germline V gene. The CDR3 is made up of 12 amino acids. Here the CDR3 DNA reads TGTGCCAGCAAGGGGGCGTCCTACGAGCAGTACTTC. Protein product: CASKGASYEQYF.

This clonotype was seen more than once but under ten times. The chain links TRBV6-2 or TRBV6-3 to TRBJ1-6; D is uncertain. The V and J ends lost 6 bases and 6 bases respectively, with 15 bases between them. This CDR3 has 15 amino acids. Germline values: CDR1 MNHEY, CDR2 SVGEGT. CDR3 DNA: TGTGCCAGCAGATTCTACACAAATGGTAATTCACCCCTCCACTTT. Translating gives CASRFYTNGNSPLHF.

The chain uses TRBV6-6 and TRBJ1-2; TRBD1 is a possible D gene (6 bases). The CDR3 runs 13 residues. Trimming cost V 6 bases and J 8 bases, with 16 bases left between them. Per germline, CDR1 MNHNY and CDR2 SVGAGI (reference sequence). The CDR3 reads CASSPQGGVGYTF. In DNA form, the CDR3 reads TGTGCCAGCAGCCCACAGGGAGGGGTAGGCTACACCTTC.

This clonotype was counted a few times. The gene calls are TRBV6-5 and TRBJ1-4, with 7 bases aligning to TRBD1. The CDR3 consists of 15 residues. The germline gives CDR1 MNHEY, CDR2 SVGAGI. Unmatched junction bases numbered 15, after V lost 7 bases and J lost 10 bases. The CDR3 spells CASTPSTSGGGKLFF. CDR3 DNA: TGTGCCAGCACACCTTCAACCTCAGGGGGAGGAAAACTGTTTTTT.